The clone carrying this TCR beta chain was seen a handful of times. Antigen specificity is unknown. Primed by a sample-barcoded 5' primer and a J-beta primer mix, a second PCR proceeded for about 7 to 11 cycles. TCRdb analysed the 5' RACE reads with MiXCR anew, one entry per CDR3 protein. The sample lists fewer than 900,000 distinct CDR3 sequences, about 36% occurring once. The data are from a study of blood T cells in healthy people across ages. Study-level background: About one barcoded TCR beta cDNA was captured per two T cells.

Whole-study results and caveats: Possibly, changes in expanded clonotypes were confounded because donor CMV status was unknown.

Germline lookup yields CDR1 SGDLS and CDR2 YYNGEE. The germline V and J ends were trimmed by 0 bases and 11 bases, with 20 bases remaining between them. The CDR3 loop spans 15 amino acids. This TCR came from a man younger than 30 in good health. Sequencing was performed on blood. This chain connects TRBV9 to TRBJ2-5, with D possibly being TRBD2 (7 bases). The CDR3 DNA reads TGTGCCAGCAGCGTAGTTGGGGGGGGGGACAATGAGCAGTACTTC. This sequence encodes CASSVVGGGDNEQYF.